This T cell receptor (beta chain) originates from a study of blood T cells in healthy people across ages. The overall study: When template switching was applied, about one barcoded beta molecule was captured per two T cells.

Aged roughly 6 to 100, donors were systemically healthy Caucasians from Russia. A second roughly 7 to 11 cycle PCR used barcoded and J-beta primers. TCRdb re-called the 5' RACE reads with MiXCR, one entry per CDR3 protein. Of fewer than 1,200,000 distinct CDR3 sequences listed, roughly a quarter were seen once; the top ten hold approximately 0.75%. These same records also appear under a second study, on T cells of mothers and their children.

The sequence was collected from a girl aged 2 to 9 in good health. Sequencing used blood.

In DNA form, the CDR3 reads TGTGCCAGCAGTGAAATCAGTCTATCGTATGTTGAGCAGTTCTTC. Its translation is CASSEISLSYVEQFF. V usage is TRBV6-1 and J usage is TRBJ2-1; D ambiguous. This CDR3 spans 15 amino acids. The germline CDR1 and CDR2 sequences are MNHNS and SASEGT. V gave up 2 bases and J gave up 9 bases, with 17 bases separating them.